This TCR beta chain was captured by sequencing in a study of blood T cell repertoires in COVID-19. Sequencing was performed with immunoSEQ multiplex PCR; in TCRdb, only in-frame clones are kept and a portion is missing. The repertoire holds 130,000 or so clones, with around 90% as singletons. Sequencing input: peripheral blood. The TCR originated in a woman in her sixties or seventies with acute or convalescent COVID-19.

This CDR3 reads CASSLYSGNTIYF. The CDR3 region has the DNA TGTGCCAGCAGCTTATATAGTGGAAACACCATATATTTT. The chain combines TRBV7-9 with TRBJ1-3, with D unclear. This CDR3 has 13 amino acids. CDR1 is SEHNR, CDR2 FQNEAQ, per germline (reference sequence). V was trimmed by 2 bases and J by 3 bases, leaving 5 bases between them.